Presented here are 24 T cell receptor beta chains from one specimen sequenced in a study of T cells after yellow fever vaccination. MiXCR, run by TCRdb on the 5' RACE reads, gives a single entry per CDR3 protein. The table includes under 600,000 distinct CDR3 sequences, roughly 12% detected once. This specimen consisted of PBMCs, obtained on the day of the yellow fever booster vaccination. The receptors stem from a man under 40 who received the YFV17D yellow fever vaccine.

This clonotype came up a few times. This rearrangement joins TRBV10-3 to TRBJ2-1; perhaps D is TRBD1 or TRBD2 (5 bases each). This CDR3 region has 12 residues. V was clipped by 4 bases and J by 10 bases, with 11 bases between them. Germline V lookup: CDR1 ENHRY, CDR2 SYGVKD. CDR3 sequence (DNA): TGTGCCATCAGTGTGGGGGAGCGGGAGCAGTTCTTC. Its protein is CAISVGEREQFF.

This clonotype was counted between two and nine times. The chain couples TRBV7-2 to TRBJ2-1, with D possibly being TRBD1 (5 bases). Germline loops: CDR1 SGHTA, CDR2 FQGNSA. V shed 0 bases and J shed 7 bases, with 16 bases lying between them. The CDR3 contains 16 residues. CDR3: CASSLAGRGNGNEQFF. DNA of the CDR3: TGTGCCAGCAGCTTAGCGGGTAGGGGAAATGGAAATGAGCAGTTCTTC.

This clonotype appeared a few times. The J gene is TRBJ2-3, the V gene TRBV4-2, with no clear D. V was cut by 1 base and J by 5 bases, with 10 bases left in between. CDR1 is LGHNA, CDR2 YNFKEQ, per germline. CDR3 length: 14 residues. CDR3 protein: CASSQAQVLDTQYF. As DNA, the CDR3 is TGTGCCAGCAGCCAAGCCCAAGTTCTAGATACGCAGTATTTT.

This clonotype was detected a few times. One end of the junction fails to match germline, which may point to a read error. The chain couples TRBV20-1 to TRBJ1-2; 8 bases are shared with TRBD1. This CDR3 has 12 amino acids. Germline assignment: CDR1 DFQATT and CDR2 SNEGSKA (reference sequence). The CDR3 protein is CVITTGDYGYTF. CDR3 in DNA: TGTGTAATAACGACAGGGGACTATGGCTACACCTTC.

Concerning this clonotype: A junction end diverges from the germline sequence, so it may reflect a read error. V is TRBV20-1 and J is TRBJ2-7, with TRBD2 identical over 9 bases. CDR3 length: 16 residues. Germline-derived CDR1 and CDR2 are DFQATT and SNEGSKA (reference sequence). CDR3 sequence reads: CSATSALAGISSEQYF. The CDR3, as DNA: TGCAGTGCTACTAGTGCTCTAGCGGGAATCTCCTCCGAGCAGTACTTC.

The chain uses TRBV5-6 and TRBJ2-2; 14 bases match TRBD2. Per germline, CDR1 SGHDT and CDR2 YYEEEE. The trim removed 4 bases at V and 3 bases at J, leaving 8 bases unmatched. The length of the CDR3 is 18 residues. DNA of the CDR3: TGTGCCAGCAGCACGACTAGCGGGAGGGCCTTGTACACCGGGGAGCTGTTTTTT. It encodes CASSTTSGRALYTGELFF.

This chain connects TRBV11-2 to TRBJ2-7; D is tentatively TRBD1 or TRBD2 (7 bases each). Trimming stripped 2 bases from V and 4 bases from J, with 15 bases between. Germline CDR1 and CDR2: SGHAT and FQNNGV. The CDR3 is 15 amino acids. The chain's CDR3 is CASSLTGRGGYEQYF. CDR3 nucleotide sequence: TGTGCCAGCAGCTTAACTGGCAGGGGGGGGTACGAGCAGTACTTC.

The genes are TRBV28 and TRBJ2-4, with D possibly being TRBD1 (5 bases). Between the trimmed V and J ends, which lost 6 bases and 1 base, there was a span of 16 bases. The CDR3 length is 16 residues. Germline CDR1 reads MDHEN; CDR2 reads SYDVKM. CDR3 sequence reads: CASRKATGVAKNIQYF. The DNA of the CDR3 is TGTGCCAGCAGAAAGGCTACAGGAGTCGCCAAAAACATTCAGTACTTC. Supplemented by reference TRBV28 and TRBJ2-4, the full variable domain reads DVKVTQSSRYLVKRTGEKVFLECVQDMDHENMFWYRQDPGLGLRLIYFSYDVKMKEKGDIPEGYSVSREKKERFSLILESASTNQTSMYLCASRKATGVAKNIQYFGAGTRLSVL.

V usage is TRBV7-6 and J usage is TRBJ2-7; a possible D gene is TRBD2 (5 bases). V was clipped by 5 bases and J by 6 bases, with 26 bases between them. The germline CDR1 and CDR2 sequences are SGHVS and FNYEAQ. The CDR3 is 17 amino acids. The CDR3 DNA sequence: TGTGCCAGCAGCGGAGCGGACGGGGATGGCCCCCACACCGAGCAGTACTTC. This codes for CASSGADGDGPHTEQYF.

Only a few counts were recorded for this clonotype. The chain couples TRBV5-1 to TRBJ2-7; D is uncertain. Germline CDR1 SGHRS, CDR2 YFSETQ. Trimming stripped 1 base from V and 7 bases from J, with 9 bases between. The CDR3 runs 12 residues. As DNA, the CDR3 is TGCGCCAGCAGCTTGAACCCTCCAGAGCAGTACTTC. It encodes CASSLNPPEQYF. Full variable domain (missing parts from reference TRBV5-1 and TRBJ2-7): KAGVTQTPRYLIKTRGQQVTLSCSPISGHRSVSWYQQTPGQGLQFLFEYFSETQRNKGNFPGRFSGRQFSNSRSEMNVSTLELGDSALYLCASSLNPPEQYFGPGTRLTVT.

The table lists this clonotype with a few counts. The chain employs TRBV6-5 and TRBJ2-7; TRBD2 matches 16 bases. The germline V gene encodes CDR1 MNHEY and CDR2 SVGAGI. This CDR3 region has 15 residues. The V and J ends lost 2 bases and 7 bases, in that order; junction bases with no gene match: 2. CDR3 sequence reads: CASSYGTSGRGEQYF. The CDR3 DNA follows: TGTGCCAGCAGTTACGGGACTAGCGGGAGGGGGGAGCAGTACTTC.

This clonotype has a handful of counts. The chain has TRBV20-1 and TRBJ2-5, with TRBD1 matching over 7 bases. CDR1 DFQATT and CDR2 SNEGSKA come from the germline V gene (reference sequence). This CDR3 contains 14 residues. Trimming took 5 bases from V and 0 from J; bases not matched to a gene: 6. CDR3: CSASRTGHQETQYF. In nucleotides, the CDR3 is TGCAGTGCTTCGAGGACAGGACACCAAGAGACCCAGTACTTC.

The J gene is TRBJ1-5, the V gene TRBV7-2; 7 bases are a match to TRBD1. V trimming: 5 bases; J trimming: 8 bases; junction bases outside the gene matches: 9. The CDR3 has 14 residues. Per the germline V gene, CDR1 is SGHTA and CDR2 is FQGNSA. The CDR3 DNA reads TGTGCCAGCAGCCTGACAGGGCTCAGGGAGCCCCAGCATTTT. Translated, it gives CASSLTGLREPQHF. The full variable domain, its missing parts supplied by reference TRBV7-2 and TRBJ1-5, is GAGVSQSPSNKVTEKGKDVELRCDPISGHTALYWYRQSLGQGLEFLIYFQGNSAPDKSGLPSDRFSAERTGGSVSTLTIQRTQQEDSAVYLCASSLTGLREPQHFGDGTRLSIL.

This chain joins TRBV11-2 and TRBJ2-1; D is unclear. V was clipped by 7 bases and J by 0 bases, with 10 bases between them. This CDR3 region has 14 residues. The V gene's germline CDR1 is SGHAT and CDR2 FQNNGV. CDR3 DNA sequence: TGTGCCAGCACCTACTTGAGCTCCTACAATGAGCAGTTCTTC. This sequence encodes CASTYLSSYNEQFF.

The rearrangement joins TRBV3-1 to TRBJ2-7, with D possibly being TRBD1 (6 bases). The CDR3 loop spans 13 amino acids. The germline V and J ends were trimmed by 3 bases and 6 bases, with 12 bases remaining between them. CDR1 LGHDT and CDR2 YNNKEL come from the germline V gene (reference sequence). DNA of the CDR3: TGTGCCAGCAGCCAGCTCAGGGGCCGCGAGCAGTACTTC. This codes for CASSQLRGREQYF.

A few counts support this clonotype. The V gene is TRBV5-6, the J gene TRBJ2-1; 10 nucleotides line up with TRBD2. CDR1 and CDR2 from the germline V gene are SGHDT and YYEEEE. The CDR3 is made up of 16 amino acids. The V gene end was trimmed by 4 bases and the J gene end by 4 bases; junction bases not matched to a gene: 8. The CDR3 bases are TGTGCCAGCAGCCCCTACTCTAGCGGGGGTTACAATGAGCAGTTCTTC. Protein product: CASSPYSSGGYNEQFF.

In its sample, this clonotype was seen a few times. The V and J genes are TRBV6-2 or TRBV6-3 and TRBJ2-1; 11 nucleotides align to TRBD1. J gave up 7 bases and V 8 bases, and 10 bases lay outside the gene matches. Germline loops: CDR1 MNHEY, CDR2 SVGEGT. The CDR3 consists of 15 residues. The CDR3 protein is CASFPTGQGVNEQFF. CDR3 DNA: TGTGCCAGCTTTCCGACGGGACAGGGGGTAAATGAGCAGTTCTTC.

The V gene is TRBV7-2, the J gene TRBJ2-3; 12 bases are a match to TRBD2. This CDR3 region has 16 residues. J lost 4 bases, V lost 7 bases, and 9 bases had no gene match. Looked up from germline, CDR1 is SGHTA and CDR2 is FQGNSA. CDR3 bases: TGTGCCAGCACCCTGAGGCTAGCGGGAGGGGCAGATACGCAGTATTTT. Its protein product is CASTLRLAGGADTQYF.

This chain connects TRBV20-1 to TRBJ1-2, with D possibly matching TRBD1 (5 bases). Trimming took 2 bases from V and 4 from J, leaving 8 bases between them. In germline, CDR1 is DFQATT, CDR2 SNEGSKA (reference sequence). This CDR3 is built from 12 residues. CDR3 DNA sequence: TGCAGTGCTAGACTGGACACCTATGGCTACACCTTC. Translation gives CSARLDTYGYTF.

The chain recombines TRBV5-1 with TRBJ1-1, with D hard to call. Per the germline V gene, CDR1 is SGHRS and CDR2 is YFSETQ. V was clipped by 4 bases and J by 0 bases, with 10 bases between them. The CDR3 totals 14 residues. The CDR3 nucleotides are TGCGCCAGCAGCCGACGGGTCATGAACACTGAAGCTTTCTTT. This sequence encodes CASSRRVMNTEAFF.

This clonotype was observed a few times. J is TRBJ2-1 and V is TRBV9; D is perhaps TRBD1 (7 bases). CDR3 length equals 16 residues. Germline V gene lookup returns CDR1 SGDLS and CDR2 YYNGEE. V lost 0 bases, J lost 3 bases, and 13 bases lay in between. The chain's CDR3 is CASSVGGQGGYNEQFF. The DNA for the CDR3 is TGTGCCAGCAGCGTAGGAGGGCAGGGGGGCTACAATGAGCAGTTCTTC.

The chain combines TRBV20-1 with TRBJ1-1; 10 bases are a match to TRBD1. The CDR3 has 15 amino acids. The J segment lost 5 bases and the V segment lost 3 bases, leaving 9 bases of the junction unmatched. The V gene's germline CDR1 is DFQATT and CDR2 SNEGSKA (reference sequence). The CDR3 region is CSASNPGQGLTEAFF. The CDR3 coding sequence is TGCAGTGCTAGTAACCCGGGACAGGGGTTAACTGAAGCTTTCTTT.

CDR3: CASSPQSAAYNEQFF. The CDR3 nucleotides read TGTGCCAGCTCACCACAGTCGGCAGCCTACAATGAGCAGTTCTTC. The rearrangement uses TRBV18 and TRBJ2-1; D gene unclear. CDR3 length: 15 amino acids. V lost 1 base, J lost 2 bases, and 9 bases lay in between. In germline, CDR1 is KGHSH, CDR2 LQKENI.

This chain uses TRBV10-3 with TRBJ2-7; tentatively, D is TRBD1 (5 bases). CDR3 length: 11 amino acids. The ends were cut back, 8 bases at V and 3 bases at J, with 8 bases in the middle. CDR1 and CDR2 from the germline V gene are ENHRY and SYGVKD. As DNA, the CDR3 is TGTGCCATCGGCCAGGGCTACGAGCAGTACTTC. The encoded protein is CAIGQGYEQYF.